This T cell receptor (beta chain) came from a study of cytomegalovirus exposure and HLA in healthy donors. CDR3 length: 14 amino acids. CDR1 is MDHEN and CDR2 is SYDVKM in the germline V gene. Trimming removed 6 bases from V and 2 bases from J, with 10 bases in between. Primers included in the PCR were 60 Vbeta and 13 Jbeta primers. The method was immunoSEQ multiplex PCR; TCRdb's version includes in-frame clones alone and lacks a portion of them. The data show approximately 27,000 clones, with 70% seen just once and 4.4% held by the top ten. Sequencing was performed on PBMCs. This TCR derives from a woman aged 45-60 years in good health and CMV-seronegative. This rearrangement joins TRBV28 to TRBJ1-4, with D hard to call. CDR3 amino acids: CASSPGDTNEKLFF. CDR3 nucleotide sequence: TGTGCCAGCAGCCCCGGGGATACTAATGAAAAACTGTTTTTT.